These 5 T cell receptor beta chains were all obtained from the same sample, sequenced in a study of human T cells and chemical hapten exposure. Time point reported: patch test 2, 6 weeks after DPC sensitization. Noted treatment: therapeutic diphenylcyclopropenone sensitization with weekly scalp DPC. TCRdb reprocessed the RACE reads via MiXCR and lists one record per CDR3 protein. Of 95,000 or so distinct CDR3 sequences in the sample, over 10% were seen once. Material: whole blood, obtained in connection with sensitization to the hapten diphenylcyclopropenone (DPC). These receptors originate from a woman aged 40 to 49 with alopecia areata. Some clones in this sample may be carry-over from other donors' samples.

CDR3 amino acids: CASSSAGGGSGELFF. CDR3 nucleotide sequence: TGTGCCAGCAGTTCAGCGGGAGGTGGGTCCGGGGAGCTGTTTTTT. V is TRBV28 and J is TRBJ2-2; 9 nucleotides line up with TRBD2. With 4 bases clipped from V and 6 bases from J, the junction kept 6 bases outside the gene matches. The germline gives CDR1 MDHEN, CDR2 SYDVKM. The CDR3 extends over 15 amino acids.

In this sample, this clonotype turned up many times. The CDR3 coding sequence is TGTGCCAGCAGCCCCATAACAGGAGATGGAAACACCATATATTTT. It encodes CASSPITGDGNTIYF. The V call is TRBV7-6, the J call TRBJ1-3; tentatively, D is TRBD1 (5 bases). The germline V gene has CDR1 SGHVS and CDR2 FNYEAQ. Trimming shortened V by 5 bases and J by 3 bases, and 14 bases separated the two germline ends. The CDR3 spans 15 residues.

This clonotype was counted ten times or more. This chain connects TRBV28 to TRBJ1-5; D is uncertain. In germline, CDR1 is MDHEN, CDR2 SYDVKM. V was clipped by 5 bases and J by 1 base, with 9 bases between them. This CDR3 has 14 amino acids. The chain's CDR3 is CASSPTASNQPQHF. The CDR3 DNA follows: TGTGCCAGCAGTCCTACAGCGAGCAATCAGCCCCAGCATTTT. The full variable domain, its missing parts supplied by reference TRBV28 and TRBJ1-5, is DVKVTQSSRYLVKRTGEKVFLECVQDMDHENMFWYRQDPGLGLRLIYFSYDVKMKEKGDIPEGYSVSREKKERFSLILESASTNQTSMYLCASSPTASNQPQHFGDGTRLSIL.

CDR3 region: CASHLGGMNTEAFF. In nucleotides, the CDR3 is TGTGCCAGCCACCTAGGAGGTATGAACACTGAAGCTTTCTTT. The J gene is TRBJ1-1, the V gene TRBV6-2 or TRBV6-3; D gene unclear. Trimming removed 8 bases from V and 0 bases from J, with 13 bases in between. Germline V gene lookup returns CDR1 MNHEY and CDR2 SVGEGT. The length of the CDR3 is 14 residues.

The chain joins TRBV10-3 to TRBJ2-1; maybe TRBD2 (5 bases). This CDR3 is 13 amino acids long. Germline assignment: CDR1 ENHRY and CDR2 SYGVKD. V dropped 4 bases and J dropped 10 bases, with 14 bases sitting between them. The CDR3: CAISGNGEGEQFF. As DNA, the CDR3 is TGTGCCATCAGTGGCAACGGGGAAGGGGAGCAGTTCTTC.